The 5 T cell receptor beta chains below come from one sample, sequenced in a study of cytomegalovirus exposure and HLA in healthy donors. Vbeta (60) and Jbeta (13) primers were used in the PCR. Using immunoSEQ multiplex PCR, the repertoire was profiled, and TCRdb retains in-frame clones only, with some absent. This table holds about 150,000 clones, around nine tenths found once. Sample: PBMCs. These receptors were taken from a woman under 30 in good health and CMV-seronegative.

The V and J genes are TRBV4-1 and TRBJ1-2, with a tentative D call TRBD1 (5 bases). Looked up from germline, CDR1 is MGHRA and CDR2 is YSYEKL. Trimming took 2 bases from V and 7 from J, leaving 8 bases between them. The CDR3 totals 12 residues. The chain's CDR3 is CASSQPRGGYTF. CDR3 nucleotides: TGCGCCAGCAGCCAACCTAGGGGTGGCTACACCTTC.

This chain joins TRBV6-6 and TRBJ1-2; 11 nucleotides align to TRBD1. CDR3 length equals 15 residues. J gave up 6 bases and V 4 bases, and 7 bases lay outside the gene matches. Per the germline V gene, CDR1 is MNHNY and CDR2 is SVGAGI (reference sequence). The CDR3 coding sequence is TGTGCCAGCAGTTTTTTCCGGGACAGGGGGGATGGCTACACCTTC. This sequence encodes CASSFFRDRGDGYTF.

This clone has only one observation. The chain links TRBV11-2 to TRBJ2-3; 13 bases map to TRBD2. CDR3 length: 14 amino acids. Per the germline V gene, CDR1 is SGHAT and CDR2 is FQNNGV. Trimming at V came to 6 bases and at J to 9 bases, leaving 6 bases not matched to a gene. For the CDR3, the DNA is TGTGCCAGCAGTCGTACTAGCGGGGGGGCCACGCAGTATTTT. Amino acid sequence: CASSRTSGGATQYF.

The genes are TRBV25-1 and TRBJ2-7, with D uncertain. Trimming cost V 4 bases and J 2 bases, with 6 bases left between them. The CDR3 contains 12 residues. Germline V lookup: CDR1 MGHDK, CDR2 SYGVNS. CDR3 sequence: CASSGRTYEQYF. In nucleotides, the CDR3 is TGTGCCAGCAGTGGGCGGACCTACGAGCAGTACTTC.

V and J are TRBV7-9 and TRBJ1-4; 10 bases are shared with TRBD1. This CDR3 is 14 amino acids long. The junction had 5 bases not matched to a gene; V was cut back by 5 bases and J by 8 bases. Germline CDR1 SEHNR, CDR2 FQNEAQ (reference sequence). Here the CDR3 DNA reads TGTGCCAGCAGCCAAGGACAGGGGGTAGAAAAACTGTTTTTT. Its translation is CASSQGQGVEKLFF.